One and the same sample provided the 2 T cell receptor beta chains below, sequenced in a study of cytomegalovirus exposure and HLA in healthy donors. The PCR was carried out with 60 Vbeta primers and 13 Jbeta primers. Produced via immunoSEQ multiplex PCR; TCRdb's table is partial and in-frame only. The data show around 80,000 clones, about three quarters seen once. Sequenced sample: PBMCs. The receptor set was obtained from a man between 35 and 55 years old in good health and CMV-seronegative.

J is TRBJ2-5 and V is TRBV5-8; D possibly corresponds to TRBD2 (5 bases). Germline values: CDR1 SGHTS, CDR2 YDEGEE. V gave up 4 bases and J gave up 4 bases, with 8 bases separating them. This CDR3 comprises 12 residues. The CDR3 coding sequence is TGTGCCAGCAGCCGAGGAGGAGAGACCCAGTACTTC. It specifies CASSRGGETQYF.

This clone has only one observation. The CDR3 reads CASRDRGLETQYF. The CDR3 bases are TGTGCCAGTAGGGACAGGGGCCTCGAGACCCAGTACTTC. The V call is TRBV19, the J call TRBJ2-5, with 9 bases that match TRBD1. The trim removed 6 bases at V and 5 bases at J, leaving 4 bases unmatched. Germline CDR1 reads LNHDA; CDR2 reads SQIVND (reference sequence). This CDR3 is 13 amino acids long.